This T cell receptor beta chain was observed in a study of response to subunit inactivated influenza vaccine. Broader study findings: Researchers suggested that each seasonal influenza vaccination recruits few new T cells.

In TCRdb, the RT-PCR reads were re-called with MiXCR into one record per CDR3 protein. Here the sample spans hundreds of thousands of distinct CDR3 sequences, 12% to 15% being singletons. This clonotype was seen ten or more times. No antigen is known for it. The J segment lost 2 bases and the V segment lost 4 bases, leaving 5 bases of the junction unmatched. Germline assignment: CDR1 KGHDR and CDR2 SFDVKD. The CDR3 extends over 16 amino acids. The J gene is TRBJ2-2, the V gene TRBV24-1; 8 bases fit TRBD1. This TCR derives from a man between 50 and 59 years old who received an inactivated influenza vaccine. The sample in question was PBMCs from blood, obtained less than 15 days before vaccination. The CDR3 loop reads CATSDPDRGNTGELFF. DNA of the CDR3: TGTGCCACCAGTGACCCTGACAGGGGTAACACCGGGGAGCTGTTTTTT.